This is a list of T cell receptor beta chains from one sample in a study of OX40 agonist ivuxolimab in advanced cancers. The method was immunoSEQ multiplex PCR; TCRdb's version includes in-frame clones alone and lacks a portion of them. The sample comprises under 70,000 clones, about 94% of which are singletons, and about 7.1% rests with the top ten. The material sequenced was CD4+ or CD8+ T cells sorted from blood, taken in a trial of the OX40 agonist ivuxolimab. The receptors were gathered from an adult with an advanced solid tumor such as melanoma, head and neck, liver or kidney cancer. Each CDR3 is given with its conserved first and last residue. The order of the fields is clone size, V gene, D gene, J gene, CDR3 protein, CDR3 DNA. D genes are given only for firm matches. Not all rows give a size; the values are once, few, many and, for expanded clones, a class.

>.|TRBV5-1|.|TRBJ2-5
CASSFGETQYF
TGCGCCAGCAGCTTTGGAGAGACCCAGTACTTC
>.|TRBV9|TRBD1|TRBJ1-2
CASSVGDSSPVGYTF
TGTGCCAGCAGCGTTGGGGACAGCTCCCCGGTAGGCTACACCTTC
>.|TRBV27|TRBD1|TRBJ2-1
CASTGTGWGNNEQFF
TGTGCCAGCACCGGGACAGGGTGGGGCAACAATGAGCAGTTCTTC
>.|TRBV7-3|TRBD2|TRBJ2-1
CASSSSGGALDEQFF
TGTGCCAGCAGCTCCAGCGGGGGGGCCCTTGATGAGCAGTTCTTC
>.|TRBV27|.|TRBJ1-4
CASSLLGEKLFF
TGTGCCAGCAGTTTGTTGGGGGAAAAACTGTTTTTT
>.|TRBV2|.|TRBJ1-2
CASSEWGADYGYTF
TGTGCCAGCAGTGAATGGGGTGCGGACTATGGCTACACCTTC
>once|TRBV16|TRBD2|TRBJ2-3
CASSQSISGGTDTQYF
TGTGCCAGCAGCCAATCGATTAGCGGGGGGACAGATACGCAGTATTTT
>few|TRBV6-5|.|TRBJ1-2
CATGLSNYGYTF
TGTGCCACCGGACTGAGTAACTATGGCTACACCTTC
>.|TRBV25-1|TRBD1|TRBJ2-7
CASSEPGTDFPLYEQYF
TGTGCCAGCAGTGAACCCGGGACAGACTTTCCCCTCTACGAGCAGTACTTC
>.|TRBV29-1|.|TRBJ2-7
CSVRDRDKGYEQYF
TGCAGCGTTAGGGACCGGGACAAGGGCTACGAGCAGTACTTC
>.|TRBV2|.|TRBJ2-5
CASSEWRGPQETQYF
TGTGCCAGCAGTGAATGGAGGGGGCCCCAAGAGACCCAGTACTTC
>.|TRBV9|.|TRBJ2-1
CASSVDQYNEQFF
TGTGCCAGCAGCGTAGACCAATACAATGAGCAGTTCTTC
>.|TRBV13|.|TRBJ1-5
CASSRRTDSNQPQHF
TGTGCCAGCAGCCGGCGGACAGATAGCAATCAGCCCCAGCATTTT
>once|TRBV5-1|.|TRBJ2-2
CASSYLVRDHNTGELFF
TGCGCCAGCAGCTATTTGGTGAGGGACCATAACACCGGGGAGCTGTTTTTT
>.|TRBV13|.|TRBJ1-5
CASSLRGQPQHF
TGTGCCAGCAGCTTAAGGGGACAGCCCCAGCATTTT
>few|TRBV21-1|.|TRBJ2-7
CARLFVGGEPYEQYF
TGTGCCCGCCTGTTTGTGGGGGGTGAACCCTACGAGCAGTACTTC
>.|TRBV2|.|TRBJ1-5
CASSDLPSNQPQHF
TGTGCCAGCAGTGACCTTCCTAGCAATCAGCCCCAGCATTTT
>.|TRBV7-8|TRBD1|TRBJ1-2
CASSISGTGGDYGYTF
TGTGCCAGCAGCATCTCCGGGACAGGGGGCGACTATGGCTACACCTTC
>once|TRBV9|.|TRBJ2-5
CASSVSSRAEQETQYF
TGTGCCAGCAGCGTAAGTAGCAGGGCAGAACAAGAGACCCAGTACTTC
>once|TRBV15|TRBD1|TRBJ1-5
CATSGDRGDNQPQHF
TGTGCCACCAGCGGGGACAGGGGGGACAATCAGCCCCAGCATTTT
>.|TRBV11-2|TRBD1|TRBJ2-7
CASSQGVGGSGEQYF
TGTGCCAGCAGCCAGGGGGTTGGGGGATCAGGCGAGCAGTACTTC
>.|TRBV5-4|.|TRBJ1-3
CASSLGPPDSIGNTIYF
TGTGCCAGCAGCTTGGGGCCCCCCGACAGTATTGGAAACACCATATATTTT
>.|TRBV9|TRBD1|TRBJ2-7
CASSPRDRADEQYF
TGTGCCAGCAGCCCACGGGACAGGGCAGACGAGCAGTACTTC